This is a list of T cell receptor beta chains from one sample in a study of CD8 T cells in ankylosing spondylitis. TCRdb analysed the 5' RACE reads with MiXCR anew, one entry per CDR3 protein. The sample holds about 340,000 distinct CDR3 sequences; 14% to 15% are singletons and the top ten take approximately 1.1%. Sample: blood, either unsorted or a sorted T cell fraction (not recorded which). The receptors derive from a male donor with ankylosing spondylitis or in good health (not recorded which). The CDR3 runs from the conserved cysteine through the conserved F or W.

CDR3	V	J
CASRPPGGLDTGELFF	TRBV6-1	TRBJ2-2
CSARFTSGGGHEQFF	TRBV20-1	TRBJ2-1
CASSPPYWKTQYF	TRBV6-1	TRBJ2-3
CASSHLTGGYGYTF	TRBV3-1	TRBJ1-2
CSARTGMTNTGELFF	TRBV20-1	TRBJ2-2
CAISPPSPGSEQFF	TRBV10-3	TRBJ2-1
CASSQGSTNWGDEQYF	TRBV4-2	TRBJ2-7
CASRSLGMGTDTQYF	TRBV5-1	TRBJ2-3
CSASEGAAGQPQHF	TRBV20-1	TRBJ1-5
CASSAGGQTLNEQFF	TRBV5-1	TRBJ2-1
CASSTQTGAPFEAFF	TRBV9	TRBJ1-1
CASTLRGRDEQYF	TRBV28	TRBJ2-7
CASSLKTGVNTEAFF	TRBV5-4	TRBJ1-1
CSARTSGRDTQYF	TRBV20-1	TRBJ2-3
CASSVGHNSPLHF	TRBV9	TRBJ1-6
CASSLTGGYGYTF	TRBV12-3/TRBV12-4	TRBJ1-2
CASSTGRGGRQETQYF	TRBV12-3/TRBV12-4	TRBJ2-5
CSVGHRDTQYF	TRBV29-1	TRBJ2-3
CSVESGTRKETQYF	TRBV29-1	TRBJ2-5
CASSYEVDQPQHF	TRBV6-6	TRBJ1-5
CASRPDLPSYEQYF	TRBV5-1	TRBJ2-7
CASRGGTGSPLHF	TRBV6-1	TRBJ1-6
CAISADRGDYGYTF	TRBV10-3	TRBJ1-2
CASSFTLGLPSTDTQYF	TRBV5-6	TRBJ2-3
CAISESRGRNQPQHF	TRBV10-3	TRBJ1-5
CASSKQGNFNNEQFF	TRBV5-1	TRBJ2-1
CASRGQGDSDEAFF	TRBV10-2	TRBJ1-1
CASSFLTDYGYTF	TRBV5-1	TRBJ1-2
CASSPPWTSGGHSTDTQYF	TRBV11-1	TRBJ2-3
CASSFNGGAQPQHF	TRBV5-1	TRBJ1-5
CASSVQVNIQYF	TRBV6-1	TRBJ2-4
CASSLRDFYGYTF	TRBV7-9	TRBJ1-2
CASSPRGVGNQPQHF	TRBV12-3/TRBV12-4	TRBJ1-5
CASSLGSGGGAKDTQYF	TRBV9	TRBJ2-3
CSVEDGTDTQYF	TRBV29-1	TRBJ2-3
CATREGRSSYEQYF	TRBV24-1	TRBJ2-7